The 20 T cell receptor beta chains listed next were all sequenced from one sample in a study of shared clonotypes between healthy human individuals. Repertoires were generated with immunoSEQ multiplex PCR, while TCRdb's copy carries only in-frame clones and drops some. Among hundreds of thousands of clones listed, approximately 96% were seen once. Naive CD8 cells comprised CD45RO-negative, CCR7-positively selected cells, excluding terminally differentiated effector memory CD45RA+ cells. Sequencing was done on a sample of naive CD8+ T cells sorted from blood. Receptor source: a woman under 40 in good health.

CDR3 protein: CASRSERPNTEAFF. The CDR3 nucleotides are TGTGCCAGTAGGAGTGAGCGGCCGAACACTGAAGCTTTCTTT. The genes are TRBV19 and TRBJ1-1; D is undetermined. V lost 6 bases, J lost 1 base, and 12 bases lay in between. The CDR3 extends over 14 amino acids. CDR1 LNHDA and CDR2 SQIVND come from the germline V gene (reference sequence).

The V gene is TRBV7-9, the J gene TRBJ2-7, with 16 bases identical to TRBD2. This CDR3 is 15 amino acids long. The germline CDR1 and CDR2 sequences are SEHNR and FQNEAQ (reference sequence). Trimming took 6 bases from V and 5 from J; bases not matched to a gene: 4. CDR3 amino acids: CASRAGTSGRDEQYF. The CDR3 coding sequence is TGTGCCAGCAGAGCCGGGACTAGCGGGAGGGACGAGCAGTACTTC.

Concerning this clone itself: The same CDR3 can be traced to other DNA sequences in this sample. This sequence joins TRBV5-1 and TRBJ1-1; D might be TRBD1 (6 bases). Trimming shortened V by 1 base and J by 0 bases, and 10 bases separated the two germline ends. The CDR3 totals 15 residues. Germline V lookup: CDR1 SGHRS, CDR2 YFSETQ. The CDR3 nucleotides are TGCGCCAGCAGCTTGACTCGGACAGTGAACACTGAAGCTTTCTTT. This translates into CASSLTRTVNTEAFF.

The gene calls are TRBV6-1 and TRBJ1-1; 7 bases are a match to TRBD1. Per the germline V gene, CDR1 is MNHNS and CDR2 is SASEGT. This CDR3 is 15 amino acids long. V gave up 4 bases and J gave up 4 bases; unmatched junction bases: 9. The CDR3 loop reads CASSAWTGSGTEAFF. The CDR3 coding sequence is TGTGCCAGCAGTGCTTGGACAGGTTCGGGCACTGAAGCTTTCTTT.

J is TRBJ2-7 and V is TRBV6-5; no clear D gene. This CDR3 comprises 14 residues. Germline V gene data show CDR1 as MNHEY and CDR2 as SVGAGI. The V gene lost 2 bases and the J gene lost 0 bases, with 8 bases spanning the gap. CDR3 in DNA: TGTGCCAGCAGTTACCAGCGAAGCTCCTACGAGCAGTACTTC. Translated, it gives CASSYQRSSYEQYF.

The chain is built from TRBV11-2 and TRBJ2-1; unclear D gene. V gave up 2 bases and J gave up 4 bases, with 6 bases separating them. This CDR3 comprises 13 residues. The germline V gene encodes CDR1 SGHAT and CDR2 FQNNGV. CDR3: CASSLPYYNEQFF. DNA for the CDR3: TGTGCCAGCAGCTTACCTTATTACAATGAGCAGTTCTTC.

This rearrangement joins TRBV7-6 to TRBJ2-7; 7 nucleotides align to TRBD2. Germline V gene sequence: CDR1 SGHVS, CDR2 FNYEAQ. The CDR3 is 17 amino acids. V lost 0 bases and J lost 4; bases outside the gene matches: 12. The CDR3 DNA reads TGTGCCAGCAGCTTAGCCGGGGGAGGGCCCTCTTCATACGAGCAGTACTTC. This encodes CASSLAGGGPSSYEQYF.

V gene TRBV5-1 combines with J gene TRBJ2-7, with D maybe TRBD2 (5 bases). Trimming removed 1 base at V and 3 bases at J, with 11 bases between. Germline V lookup: CDR1 SGHRS, CDR2 YFSETQ. The CDR3 runs to 14 residues. CDR3 residues: CASSLYLGNYEQYF. The CDR3 coding sequence is TGCGCCAGCAGCTTGTATCTCGGGAACTACGAGCAGTACTTC.

The chain combines TRBV5-6 with TRBJ2-7; D remains ambiguous. Germline V gene sequence: CDR1 SGHDT, CDR2 YYEEEE. V was shortened by 0 bases and J by 5 bases, with 12 bases between the two germline ends. The CDR3 is made up of 14 amino acids. The CDR3 protein is CASSLGGATNEQYF. Here the CDR3 DNA reads TGTGCCAGCAGCTTGGGTGGAGCTACGAACGAGCAGTACTTC.

CDR3 DNA sequence: TGTGCCAGCAGCTTAGATTTAGTGGGGGCTGGAAACACCATATATTTT. This translates into CASSLDLVGAGNTIYF. This chain links TRBV7-8 with TRBJ1-3; D possibly corresponds to TRBD1 (5 bases). Germline V gene sequence: CDR1 SGHVS, CDR2 FQNEAQ. Between the trimmed V and J ends, which lost 1 base and 2 bases, there was a span of 12 bases. The CDR3 has 16 amino acids.

The V and J genes are TRBV6-5 and TRBJ2-7, with TRBD2 matching over 9 bases. After removal of 2 bases from V and 3 bases from J, the junction contained 5 bases not matched to a gene. Germline values: CDR1 MNHEY, CDR2 SVGAGI. The CDR3 has 15 residues. In nucleotides, the CDR3 is TGTGCCAGCAGTTACGGGCTAGCGGGGAACTACGAGCAGTACTTC. Its translation is CASSYGLAGNYEQYF.

The V and J genes are TRBV6-1 and TRBJ2-5; TRBD2 aligns across 8 bases. Germline CDR1 reads MNHNS; CDR2 reads SASEGT. V was pared by 7 bases and J by 2 bases, with 9 bases of the junction left unmatched. The CDR3 is made up of 15 amino acids. The CDR3 bases are TGTGCCAGCACCGCTAGCGGGCTAGTACAAGAGACCCAGTACTTC. It codes for CASTASGLVQETQYF.

This chain joins TRBV2 and TRBJ1-1; D gene uncertain. Germline-derived CDR1 and CDR2 are SNHLY and FYNNEI. With 11 bases removed from V and 6 bases from J, the gap between germline ends came to 19 bases. CDR3 length: 13 residues. CDR3 DNA sequence: TGTGCCCTCAAGGTACCGTCGGGCCCTGAAGCTTTCTTT. Encoded protein: CALKVPSGPEAFF.

This clone occurred once. The V gene is TRBV29-1, the J gene TRBJ2-1; D perhaps matches TRBD2 (7 bases). CDR1 is SQVTM and CDR2 is ANQGSEA in the germline V gene. CDR3 length: 13 amino acids. Deletions cut 8 bases from V and 5 bases from J, with 16 bases between. In DNA, the CDR3 is TGCAGCATGAGGGGGGGCGTCCACAATGAGCAGTTCTTC. Its translation is CSMRGGVHNEQFF.

CDR3 sequence: CASSFGPPREQYF. CDR3 in DNA: TGTGCCAGCAGTTTCGGCCCGCCGAGGGAGCAGTACTTC. The rearrangement uses TRBV27 and TRBJ2-7; D is undetermined. V was trimmed by 3 bases and J by 7 bases, leaving 13 bases between them. The CDR3 extends over 13 amino acids. CDR1 is MNHEY and CDR2 is SMNVEV in the germline V gene (reference sequence).

J is TRBJ2-7 and V is TRBV7-9; 7 nucleotides line up with TRBD1. The CDR3 is 14 amino acids. The V gene end was trimmed by 4 bases and the J gene end by 7 bases; junction bases not matched to a gene: 10. The germline V gene encodes CDR1 SEHNR and CDR2 FQNEAQ (reference sequence). The CDR3 sequence is CASSSKQGTGEQYF. DNA for the CDR3: TGTGCCAGCAGCTCCAAACAGGGGACGGGGGAGCAGTACTTC. Variable domain in full (rest from reference TRBV7-9 and TRBJ2-7): DTGVSQNPRHKITKRGQNVTFRCDPISEHNRLYWYRQTLGQGPEFLTYFQNEAQLEKSRLLSDRFSAERPKGSFSTLEIQRTEQGDSAMYLCASSSKQGTGEQYFGPGTRLTVT.

The chain recombines TRBV13 with TRBJ2-5; D is undetermined. The CDR3 runs 12 residues. The germline gives CDR1 PRHDT, CDR2 FYEKMQ (reference sequence). The ends were cut back, 0 bases at V and 7 bases at J, with 6 bases in the middle. Written as DNA, the CDR3 is TGTGCCAGCAGCTTAGGGTATGGGACCCAGTACTTC. The encoded protein is CASSLGYGTQYF.

This chain uses TRBV30 with TRBJ1-2; no clear D. V was cut by 4 bases and J by 6 bases, with 24 bases left in between. CDR3 length: 16 amino acids. CDR1 and CDR2 (germline): GTSNPN, SVGIG (reference sequence). The CDR3 DNA follows: TGTGCCTGGATTCCAAGATTTGTAGTCTCGGCGGATGGCTACACCTTC. Its protein product is CAWIPRFVVSADGYTF.

The chain employs TRBV10-3 and TRBJ2-7; TRBD1 agrees at 7 bases. CDR1 is ENHRY and CDR2 is SYGVKD in the germline V gene. With 6 bases clipped from V and 2 bases from J, the junction kept 7 bases outside the gene matches. The CDR3 is 14 residues long. The CDR3 spells CAISWTGTTYEQYF. The DNA for the CDR3 is TGTGCCATCAGCTGGACAGGAACCACCTACGAGCAGTACTTC.

The genes are TRBV5-8 and TRBJ2-1; 9 bases agree with TRBD2. V shed 4 bases, J shed 9 bases, and the junction held 11 bases outside the gene matches. The CDR3 has 15 residues. Germline V gives CDR1 SGHTS, CDR2 YDEGEE. The CDR3, as DNA: TGTGCCAGCAGCCCCCCAGCGGGAGGAATGAGTGAGCAGTTCTTC. This encodes CASSPPAGGMSEQFF.